This entry lists 20 T cell receptor beta chains sequenced from one sample in a study of T cells in Graves' hyperthyroidism and ophthalmopathy. Amplification yielded TCR beta CDR3 regions, with RNA transcripts as the source. The HTBI set primed first-round TCR CDR3 RT-PCR. TCRdb used MiXCR to reprocess the multiplex PCR reads, holding one entry per CDR3 protein. Here the sample spans a few hundred thousand distinct CDR3 sequences, 15% to 20% being singletons. Sequenced input: blood. These receptors all stem from a middle-aged woman with Graves' ophthalmopathy.

The chain is built from TRBV7-2 and TRBJ2-7; D perhaps matches TRBD1 (6 bases). V gave up 4 bases and J gave up 3 bases, with 16 bases separating them. Germline V gene data show CDR1 as SGHTA and CDR2 as FQGNSA. The CDR3 has 15 residues. CDR3 residues: CASSSSGTHIYEQYF. CDR3 sequence (DNA): TGTGCCAGCAGCTCCTCCGGGACACACATCTACGAGCAGTACTTC.

This clonotype was recorded at least ten times. The chain recombines TRBV28 with TRBJ2-7, with 7 positions matching TRBD1. The CDR3 runs 15 residues. The V and J ends lost 7 bases and 2 bases, in that order; junction bases with no gene match: 11. CDR1 and CDR2 (germline): MDHEN, SYDVKM. The CDR3: CASTSMGQGAYEQYF. CDR3 nucleotide sequence: TGTGCCAGCACCTCGATGGGGCAGGGGGCCTACGAGCAGTACTTC.

This chain links TRBV7-2 with TRBJ2-7; 8 positions agree with TRBD1. From germline, CDR1 is SGHTA and CDR2 FQGNSA. There are 15 residues in the CDR3. The ends lost 2 bases at V and 0 bases at J; junction bases unmatched: 3. CDR3 in amino acids: CASSLRDRSSYEQYF. As DNA, the CDR3 is TGTGCCAGCAGCTTACGGGACAGGAGCTCCTACGAGCAGTACTTC.

In this sample, this clonotype turned up many times. The chain combines TRBV5-6 with TRBJ2-4; TRBD2 aligns across 7 bases. The CDR3 runs 13 residues. J was trimmed by 10 bases and V by 0 bases; bases with no gene match: 4. CDR1 SGHDT and CDR2 YYEEEE come from the germline V gene. This CDR3 is CASSLGGEGIQYF. The CDR3 DNA reads as TGTGCCAGCAGCTTGGGAGGGGAGGGGATTCAGTACTTC.

This clonotype has at least ten counts. CDR3 DNA sequence: TGTGCCAGCAGCGTCGGGGACGGGAGCTCCTACGAGCAGTACTTC. Its protein is CASSVGDGSSYEQYF. The chain joins TRBV6-5 to TRBJ2-7, with D tentatively TRBD2 (6 bases). CDR3 size: 15 residues. The germline CDR1 and CDR2 sequences are MNHEY and SVGAGI. Trimming removed 6 bases at V and 0 bases at J, with 15 bases between.

Here the CDR3 reads CASSTTSGRMNTGELFF. The CDR3 region has the DNA TGTGCCAGCAGTACCACTAGCGGGAGGATGAACACCGGGGAGCTGTTTTTT. The chain uses TRBV2 and TRBJ2-2; 12 positions match TRBD2. The CDR3 loop spans 17 amino acids. Per germline, CDR1 SNHLY and CDR2 FYNNEI. V was clipped by 5 bases and J by 1 base; unmatched bases: 5.

This clonotype was recorded a few times. The chain is built from TRBV6-5 and TRBJ1-5; D remains unclear. The germline gives CDR1 MNHEY, CDR2 SVGAGI. V gave up 5 bases and J gave up 4 bases, with 15 bases separating them. The CDR3 extends over 15 amino acids. The CDR3 nucleotides are TGTGCCAGCAGTCCGCAAGAGGGCCGGAATCAGCCCCAGCATTTT. Its protein is CASSPQEGRNQPQHF.

In the case of this clonotype: A much larger clone lies one base from this, so it may be a read error. In DNA form, the CDR3 reads TGTGCCAGCGGTCCAAGGTGTAACTATGGCTACACCTTC. Amino acid sequence: CASGPRCNYGYTF. The chain recombines TRBV27 with TRBJ1-2; no clear D gene. The CDR3 sequence is 13 residues long. Trimming shortened V by 8 bases and J by 1 base, and 11 bases separated the two germline ends. The V gene's germline CDR1 is MNHEY and CDR2 SMNVEV (reference sequence).

This rearrangement joins TRBV13 to TRBJ2-7, with D perhaps assigned TRBD1 or TRBD2 (5 bases each). Germline V gives CDR1 PRHDT, CDR2 FYEKMQ (reference sequence). This CDR3 is 13 amino acids long. Trimming shortened V by 6 bases and J by 6 bases, and 15 bases separated the two germline ends. The CDR3 sequence is CASSYGAGAEQYF. For the CDR3, the DNA is TGTGCCAGCAGTTACGGGGCGGGCGCCGAGCAGTACTTC.

This clonotype was seen ten or more times. This sequence joins TRBV20-1 and TRBJ1-1; TRBD1 might be the D (5 bases). This CDR3 is built from 15 residues. Trimming cost V 4 bases and J 1 base, with 16 bases left between them. Germline V CDR1 and CDR2: DFQATT, SNEGSKA (reference sequence). The CDR3 here is CSAIDTGRRNTEAFF. The CDR3 DNA reads as TGCAGTGCTATTGATACGGGACGGAGGAACACTGAAGCTTTCTTT.

This clonotype was picked up a small number of times. The chain joins TRBV7-9 to TRBJ2-5, with D tentatively TRBD1 or TRBD2 (5 bases each). Germline V gives CDR1 SEHNR, CDR2 FQNEAQ (reference sequence). Between the trimmed V and J ends, which lost 4 bases and 4 bases, there was a span of 13 bases. This CDR3 has 14 residues. The CDR3 protein is CASSSEAGRETQYF. CDR3 nucleotide sequence: TGTGCCAGCAGCTCCGAGGCAGGGAGAGAGACCCAGTACTTC.

This clonotype was detected many times. The rearrangement joins TRBV20-1 to TRBJ2-7, with D uncertain. Trimming left V 7 bases short and J 3 bases short, with 13 bases between. Germline values: CDR1 DFQATT, CDR2 SNEGSKA (reference sequence). The length of the CDR3 is 12 residues. The CDR3 here is CSVILNHYEQYF. CDR3 nucleotide sequence: TGCAGTGTCATATTAAACCACTACGAGCAGTACTTC.

In this sample, this clonotype turned up many times. Here the CDR3 DNA reads TGTGCCAGCAGTCCCGAGCGGGATCTTTACGAGCAGTACTTC. This encodes CASSPERDLYEQYF. The J gene is TRBJ2-7, the V gene TRBV28; 7 bases map to TRBD2. The junction had 8 bases not matched to a gene; V was cut back by 5 bases and J by 4 bases. The CDR3 runs to 14 residues. The germline V gene encodes CDR1 MDHEN and CDR2 SYDVKM.

This chain joins TRBV11-2 and TRBJ2-3; TRBD2 might be the D (6 bases). CDR3 length equals 16 residues. V gave up 0 bases and J gave up 6 bases, with 16 bases separating them. CDR1 is SGHAT, CDR2 FQNNGV, per germline. The CDR3 protein is CASSLDLTGASDTQYF. As DNA, the CDR3 is TGTGCCAGCAGCTTAGATCTAACGGGAGCATCGGATACGCAGTATTTT.

This clonotype has a count of ten or more. The chain recombines TRBV6-1 with TRBJ1-1, with no clear D. Deletions cut 11 bases from V and 4 bases from J, with 11 bases between. Germline CDR1 reads MNHNS; CDR2 reads SASEGT. The CDR3 has 11 amino acids. CDR3 sequence: CALKIGTEAFF. The CDR3 coding sequence is TGTGCCCTAAAGATTGGCACTGAAGCTTTCTTT.

This clonotype was recorded at least ten times. The chain employs TRBV6-2 or TRBV6-3 and TRBJ1-5; D possibly corresponds to TRBD1 (6 bases). Germline V gene data show CDR1 as MNHEY and CDR2 as SVGEGT. Trimming took off 2 bases at V and 4 bases at J, with 12 bases between the two ends. The CDR3 spans 15 residues. CDR3 amino acids: CASSYPGAVNQPQHF. The CDR3 region has the DNA TGTGCCAGCAGTTACCCGGGGGCAGTTAATCAGCCCCAGCATTTT.

This clonotype came up a few times. A much larger clone differs by one base, so this may be a read error. J is TRBJ2-7 and V is TRBV9; 8 nucleotides align to TRBD1. The CDR3 contains 16 residues. Germline V lookup: CDR1 SGDLS, CDR2 YYNGEE. CDR3 DNA: TGTGCCATCAGCGTAGCTACGGGGCAGGGGGCTTACGAGCAGTACTTC. Translating it yields CAISVATGQGAYEQYF.

The chain combines TRBV7-2 with TRBJ2-7; D is undetermined. Germline V gives CDR1 SGHTA, CDR2 FQGNSA. The V gene lost 4 bases and the J gene lost 3 bases, with 7 bases spanning the gap. The CDR3 is 12 residues long. The CDR3 here is CASSSRRYEQYF. The CDR3 bases are TGTGCCAGCAGCTCGCGACGCTACGAGCAGTACTTC.

This clonotype was seen at least ten times. The rearrangement joins TRBV2 to TRBJ2-2; 7 nucleotides align to TRBD1. The junction had 15 bases not matched to a gene; V was cut back by 6 bases and J by 5 bases. The CDR3 length is 17 residues. Germline CDR1 and CDR2: SNHLY and FYNNEI. CDR3 bases: TGTGCCAGCAGCGTACCCCTAACGGGACAGCCAACCGGGGAGCTGTTTTTT. Its translation: CASSVPLTGQPTGELFF.

There are many counts of this clonotype. V usage is TRBV27 and J usage is TRBJ2-5, with D tentatively TRBD1 (6 bases). The CDR3 runs to 13 residues. Germline CDR1 MNHEY, CDR2 SMNVEV (reference sequence). V lost 4 bases, J lost 9 bases, and 15 bases lay in between. Here the CDR3 reads CASSSWVEGAQYF. The CDR3 coding sequence is TGTGCCAGCAGTTCCTGGGTAGAGGGGGCCCAGTACTTC.